This entry features one TCR beta chain sequence. The antigen remains unidentified. TCRdb recomputed calls from the RT-PCR reads with MiXCR, one row per CDR3 protein. The sample includes about 780,000 distinct CDR3 sequences, around 20% of them seen just once. The data were taken from a study of response to subunit inactivated influenza vaccine. Broader study findings: After each seasonal influenza vaccination, few new T cells are recruited, the authors suggested.

The source is a man aged 45 to 65 who received an inactivated influenza vaccine. The sequencing here drew on PBMCs from blood, taken 5 to 6 days after vaccination.

In DNA, the CDR3 is TGCGCCAGCGGACGGCAAGGGGTTTCCTACGAGCAGTACTTC. This sequence encodes CASGRQGVSYEQYF. The rearrangement links TRBV10-2 to TRBJ2-7, with D possibly being TRBD1 (5 bases). Between the trimmed V and J ends, which lost 8 bases and 1 base, there was a span of 15 bases. This CDR3 spans 14 amino acids. Germline-derived CDR1 and CDR2 are WSHSY and SAAADI.